A selection of T cell receptor beta chains follows, all from one sample in a study of blood T cell repertoires in COVID-19. Here immunoSEQ multiplex PCR was the method, and the copy in TCRdb shows in-frame clones only, minus some. The table records 350,000 to 450,000 clones, more than 75% of them present only once. Sequencing used PBMCs or T cells enriched from blood (not recorded which). These receptors were obtained from a man aged 35-49 years in a cohort exposed to, infected with or recovered from COVID-19 (not recorded which). CDR3s include the opening cysteine and the closing phenylalanine or tryptophan. The D gene is left open where the match is weak. Clone size is stated in some rows and not others, as once, few, many or a class when expanded.

clone size: once
V gene: TRBV18
D gene: TRBD1
J gene: TRBJ2-7
CDR3 DNA: TGTGCCAGCTCGGTTCGGGACAGGGGCGTCTACGAGCAGTACTTC
CDR3 protein: CASSVRDRGVYEQYF

clone size: NA
V gene: TRBV5-4
D gene: NA
J gene: TRBJ2-3
CDR3 DNA: TGTGCCAGCAGCTTGATCGGGGCAGATACGCAGTATTTT
CDR3 protein: CASSLIGADTQYF

clone size: NA
V gene: TRBV2
D gene: TRBD2
J gene: TRBJ2-1
CDR3 DNA: TGTGCCAGCAGGGCACTAGCGGGAGAGGGGAAGGAGCAGTTCTTC
CDR3 protein: CASRALAGEGKEQFF

clone size: NA
V gene: TRBV9
D gene: NA
J gene: TRBJ1-2
CDR3 DNA: TGTGCCAGCAGCGTAGTAGCTTGTCGTCCAAACTATGGCTACACCTTC
CDR3 protein: CASSVVACRPNYGYTF

clone size: NA
V gene: TRBV20-1
D gene: NA
J gene: TRBJ2-1
CDR3 DNA: TGCAGTGCTAGTGTAACTAAACATGAGCAGTTCTTC
CDR3 protein: CSASVTKHEQFF

clone size: NA
V gene: TRBV3-1/TRBV3-2
D gene: TRBD1
J gene: TRBJ1-2
CDR3 DNA: TGTGCCAGCAGCCTAGGGACAGACTATGGCTACACCTTC
CDR3 protein: CASSLGTDYGYTF

clone size: NA
V gene: TRBV28
D gene: TRBD1
J gene: TRBJ1-1
CDR3 DNA: TGTGCCAGCAGATCCCGGACAGGGGGCGTCACTGAAGCTTTCTTT
CDR3 protein: CASRSRTGGVTEAFF

clone size: NA
V gene: TRBV2
D gene: TRBD2
J gene: TRBJ2-2
CDR3 DNA: TGTGCCAGCAGTGATACGAGCGGGAGTATCGGGGAGCTGTTTTTT
CDR3 protein: CASSDTSGSIGELFF

clone size: NA
V gene: TRBV5-6
D gene: NA
J gene: TRBJ2-5
CDR3 DNA: TGTGCCAGCAGCGGCGGGTCCCAAGAGACCCAGTACTTC
CDR3 protein: CASSGGSQETQYF

clone size: NA
V gene: TRBV1
D gene: NA
J gene: TRBJ2-1
CDR3 DNA: TGCACCAGCAGCCAAGCTCGACTAGCGGGAGGGCCTGGCAATGAGCAGTTCTTC
CDR3 protein: CTSSQARLAGGPGNEQFF

clone size: NA
V gene: TRBV7-9
D gene: TRBD2
J gene: TRBJ2-1
CDR3 DNA: TGTGCCAGCAGCCCCTATTCTAGCGGGAGGGCCCGGAGTGAGCAGTTCTTC
CDR3 protein: CASSPYSSGRARSEQFF

clone size: NA
V gene: TRBV28
D gene: NA
J gene: TRBJ2-7
CDR3 DNA: TGTGCCAGCACGATACAGGGACGCGAGCAGTACTTC
CDR3 protein: CASTIQGREQYF

clone size: NA
V gene: TRBV5-1
D gene: TRBD2
J gene: TRBJ2-1
CDR3 DNA: TGCGCCAGCAGCTTGGCACCGGGAGGGACCTACAATGAGCAGTTCTTC
CDR3 protein: CASSLAPGGTYNEQFF

clone size: NA
V gene: TRBV7-9
D gene: TRBD2
J gene: TRBJ2-7
CDR3 DNA: TGTGCCAGCAGCTCCTATAGCGGGGCGAGCTCCTACGAGCAGTACTTC
CDR3 protein: CASSSYSGASSYEQYF

clone size: few
V gene: TRBV3-1/TRBV3-2
D gene: NA
J gene: TRBJ2-7
CDR3 DNA: TGTGCCAGCAGCCAGACAGGACCGAACGAGCAGTACTTC
CDR3 protein: CASSQTGPNEQYF

clone size: NA
V gene: TRBV6-5
D gene: NA
J gene: TRBJ1-6
CDR3 DNA: TGTGCCAGCAGTTACTCTACTGGGGCAGGAAATTCACCCCTCCACTTT
CDR3 protein: CASSYSTGAGNSPLHF

clone size: NA
V gene: TRBV19
D gene: TRBD1
J gene: TRBJ1-1
CDR3 DNA: TGTGCCAGTAGAGGACAGGCGAACACTGAAGCTTTCTTT
CDR3 protein: CASRGQANTEAFF

clone size: NA
V gene: TRBV27
D gene: TRBD2
J gene: TRBJ2-7
CDR3 DNA: TGTGCCAGCAGTACGACTAGCGGGTTGCGGGGAGAGCAGTACTTC
CDR3 protein: CASSTTSGLRGEQYF

clone size: NA
V gene: TRBV7-2
D gene: NA
J gene: TRBJ2-1
CDR3 DNA: TGTGCCAGCAGCCCGGGACAAGCCTACAATGAGCAGTTCTTC
CDR3 protein: CASSPGQAYNEQFF

clone size: NA
V gene: TRBV3-1/TRBV3-2
D gene: NA
J gene: TRBJ2-7
CDR3 DNA: TGTGCCAGCAGCCAGAGACTTGGCGAGCAGTACTTC
CDR3 protein: CASSQRLGEQYF

clone size: NA
V gene: TRBV29-1
D gene: NA
J gene: TRBJ1-5
CDR3 DNA: TGCAGCGTTGTGTCAGGCAATCAGCCCCAGCATTTT
CDR3 protein: CSVVSGNQPQHF

clone size: few
V gene: TRBV19
D gene: NA
J gene: TRBJ1-4
CDR3 DNA: TGTGCCAGTAGAGGGGGTCTGAATGAAAAACTGTTTTTT
CDR3 protein: CASRGGLNEKLFF

clone size: NA
V gene: TRBV9
D gene: TRBD1
J gene: TRBJ2-1
CDR3 DNA: TGTGCCAGCAGCACACCCCCCGCGACAGGGGGCCCCTACAATGAGCAGTTCTTC
CDR3 protein: CASSTPPATGGPYNEQFF

clone size: few
V gene: TRBV5-1
D gene: NA
J gene: TRBJ2-3
CDR3 DNA: TGCGCCAGCAGCTTGGGGAGGGGAGATACGCAGTATTTT
CDR3 protein: CASSLGRGDTQYF

clone size: NA
V gene: TRBV5-4
D gene: NA
J gene: TRBJ2-7
CDR3 DNA: TGTGCCAGCAGACTAGGAGGTCAGCCGGCCTACGAGCAGTACTTC
CDR3 protein: CASRLGGQPAYEQYF

clone size: NA
V gene: TRBV27
D gene: NA
J gene: TRBJ1-1
CDR3 DNA: TGTGCCAGCAGCCCAAACATGAACACTGAAGCTTTCTTT
CDR3 protein: CASSPNMNTEAFF

clone size: NA
V gene: TRBV2
D gene: NA
J gene: TRBJ1-5
CDR3 DNA: TGTGCCAGCAAATTGAGTACCTATAGCAATCAGCCCCAGCATTTT
CDR3 protein: CASKLSTYSNQPQHF

clone size: NA
V gene: TRBV7-8
D gene: TRBD1
J gene: TRBJ2-7
CDR3 DNA: TGTGCCAGCAGCCTAACCATGGACAGGGCCTACGAGCAGTACTTC
CDR3 protein: CASSLTMDRAYEQYF

clone size: NA
V gene: TRBV28
D gene: TRBD2
J gene: TRBJ2-5
CDR3 DNA: TGTGCCAGCAGAGCGGGGGGGGCGCCCCGGCAAGAGACCCAGTACTTC
CDR3 protein: CASRAGGAPRQETQYF

clone size: once
V gene: TRBV5-5
D gene: TRBD1
J gene: TRBJ2-7
CDR3 DNA: TGTGCCAGCAGCTTGTGGGACAGTGGGAACTACGAGCAGTACTTC
CDR3 protein: CASSLWDSGNYEQYF

clone size: NA
V gene: TRBV28
D gene: NA
J gene: TRBJ1-1
CDR3 DNA: TGTGCCAGCCCGGCTCGGTCCGGGAAGAACACTGAAGCTTTCTTT
CDR3 protein: CASPARSGKNTEAFF

clone size: NA
V gene: TRBV5-1
D gene: TRBD1
J gene: TRBJ1-5
CDR3 DNA: TGCGCCAGCAGCTTCGGGACAGGGGGTCAGCCCCAGCATTTT
CDR3 protein: CASSFGTGGQPQHF

clone size: NA
V gene: TRBV5-1
D gene: NA
J gene: TRBJ1-2
CDR3 DNA: TGCGCCAGCAGCTTGGCCCACAGCTATGGCTACACCTTC
CDR3 protein: CASSLAHSYGYTF

clone size: NA
V gene: TRBV6-1
D gene: TRBD1
J gene: TRBJ1-5
CDR3 DNA: TGTGCCAGCAGTGAAGCAGGGACAGGGGGCTTGTATAGCAATCAGCCCCAGCATTTT
CDR3 protein: CASSEAGTGGLYSNQPQHF

clone size: once
V gene: TRBV7-9
D gene: NA
J gene: TRBJ1-1
CDR3 DNA: TGTGCCAGCAGCTTATACCTAAAGAACACTGAAGCTTTCTTT
CDR3 protein: CASSLYLKNTEAFF

clone size: NA
V gene: TRBV28
D gene: TRBD2
J gene: TRBJ2-7
CDR3 DNA: TGTGCCAGCAGTCTAGGGGCGGGAGGGCCCTACGAGCAGTACTTC
CDR3 protein: CASSLGAGGPYEQYF

clone size: NA
V gene: TRBV30
D gene: TRBD1
J gene: TRBJ1-1
CDR3 DNA: TGTGCCTGGAGTCCGGACAGGGTCACTGAAGCTTTCTTT
CDR3 protein: CAWSPDRVTEAFF

clone size: once
V gene: TRBV6-1
D gene: NA
J gene: TRBJ2-7
CDR3 DNA: TGTGCCAGCAGTGGCAGACAGGCGAGTGTCTCCTACGAGCAGTACTTC
CDR3 protein: CASSGRQASVSYEQYF

clone size: NA
V gene: TRBV5-1
D gene: NA
J gene: TRBJ1-1
CDR3 DNA: TGCGCCAGCAGCTTGGGACACTTGAACACTGAAGCTTTCTTT
CDR3 protein: CASSLGHLNTEAFF

clone size: NA
V gene: TRBV21-1
D gene: NA
J gene: TRBJ2-3
CDR3 DNA: TGTGCCAGCAGCTCCCTGGTCCCATTGACCCTAGCGGGAGGCACAGATACGCAGTATTTT
CDR3 protein: CASSSLVPLTLAGGTDTQYF

clone size: once
V gene: TRBV28
D gene: TRBD1
J gene: TRBJ1-5
CDR3 DNA: TGTGCCGGATCCGGGACAGGGGGCTTTGGCAATCAGCCCCAGCATTTT
CDR3 protein: CAGSGTGGFGNQPQHF

clone size: NA
V gene: TRBV5-4
D gene: TRBD1
J gene: TRBJ2-3
CDR3 DNA: TGTGCCACACGACAGGGACCAAGCACAGATACGCAGTATTTT
CDR3 protein: CATRQGPSTDTQYF

clone size: NA
V gene: TRBV29-1
D gene: TRBD1
J gene: TRBJ2-5
CDR3 DNA: TGCAGCGTACTACAGGGGTGGGGTGAGACCCAGTACTTC
CDR3 protein: CSVLQGWGETQYF

clone size: NA
V gene: TRBV2
D gene: TRBD1
J gene: TRBJ1-4
CDR3 DNA: TGTGCCAGCAGGTCCGGGACAGGGCCACAAGAAAAACTGTTTTTT
CDR3 protein: CASRSGTGPQEKLFF

clone size: NA
V gene: TRBV7-2
D gene: TRBD1
J gene: TRBJ1-6
CDR3 DNA: TGTGCCAGCAGACCCCGGGACAGAAACAATTCACCCCTCCACTTT
CDR3 protein: CASRPRDRNNSPLHF